This entry lists 3 T cell receptor beta chains sequenced from one sample in a study of shared clonotypes between healthy human individuals. TCRdb's copy holds only in-frame clones and misses some; the assay was immunoSEQ multiplex PCR. The table includes around 690,000 clones, less than 95% detected once. Sequenced sample: memory CD8+ T cells from PBMCs. Indicated subset: CD45RO+ cells pooled with CCR7-negative TemRA cells. These receptors all stem from a man aged 18 to 35 in good health. Some clones in this sample may be carry-over from other donors' samples.

The chain carries TRBV9 and TRBJ2-7; 8 nucleotides agree with TRBD2. Germline CDR1 is SGDLS and CDR2 is YYNGEE. This CDR3 has 14 amino acids. V lost 10 bases and J lost 3; bases outside the gene matches: 12. CDR3 sequence: CAANVGRADYEQYF. The CDR3 nucleotides are TGTGCCGCAAATGTCGGGAGGGCGGACTACGAGCAGTACTTC.

The V call is TRBV6-1, the J call TRBJ2-2, with D maybe TRBD2 (5 bases). The V end lost 1 base, the J end lost 0 bases, and 12 bases lay between the germline ends. CDR3 length: 17 amino acids. Germline-derived CDR1 and CDR2 are MNHNS and SASEGT. This CDR3 is CASSEEVWRTNTGELFF. For the CDR3, the DNA is TGTGCCAGCAGTGAAGAGGTATGGAGGACGAACACCGGGGAGCTGTTTTTT.

This clone was seen once. This chain uses TRBV19 with TRBJ1-3; D unclear. The CDR3 consists of 10 residues. Trimming took off 11 bases at V and 1 base at J, with 3 bases between the two ends. Germline assignment: CDR1 LNHDA and CDR2 SQIVND (reference sequence). In nucleotides, the CDR3 is TGTGCCGTGTCTGGAAACACCATATATTTT. It yields the protein CAVSGNTIYF. The whole variable domain, remainder taken from reference TRBV19 and TRBJ1-3, is DGGITQSPKYLFRKEGQNVTLSCEQNLNHDAMYWYRQDPGQGLRLIYYSQIVNDFQKGDIAEGYSVSREKKESFPLTVTSAQKNPTAFYLCAVSGNTIYFGEGSWLTVV.